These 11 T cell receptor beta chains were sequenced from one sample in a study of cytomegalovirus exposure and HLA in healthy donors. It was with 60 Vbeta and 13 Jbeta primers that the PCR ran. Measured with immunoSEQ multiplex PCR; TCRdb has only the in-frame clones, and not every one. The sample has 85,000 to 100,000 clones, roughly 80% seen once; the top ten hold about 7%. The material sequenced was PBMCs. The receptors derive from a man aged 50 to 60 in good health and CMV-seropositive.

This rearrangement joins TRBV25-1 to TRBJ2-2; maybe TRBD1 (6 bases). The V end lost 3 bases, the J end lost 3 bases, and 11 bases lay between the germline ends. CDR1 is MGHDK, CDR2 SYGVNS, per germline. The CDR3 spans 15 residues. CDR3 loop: CASSDSGAHTGELFF. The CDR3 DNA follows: TGTGCCAGCAGTGATTCAGGGGCGCACACCGGGGAGCTGTTTTTT.

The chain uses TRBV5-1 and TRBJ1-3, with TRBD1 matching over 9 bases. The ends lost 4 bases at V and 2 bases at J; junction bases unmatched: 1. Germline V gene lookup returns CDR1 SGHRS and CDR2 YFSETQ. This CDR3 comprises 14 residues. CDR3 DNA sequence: TGCGCCAGCAGCAGGACAGGGGCTGGAAACACCATATATTTT. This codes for CASSRTGAGNTIYF.

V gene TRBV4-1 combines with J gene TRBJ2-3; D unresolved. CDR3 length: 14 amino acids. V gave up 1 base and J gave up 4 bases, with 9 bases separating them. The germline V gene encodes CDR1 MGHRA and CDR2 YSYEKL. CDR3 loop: CASSQGVGADTQYF. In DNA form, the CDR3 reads TGCGCCAGCAGCCAAGGGGTGGGCGCAGATACGCAGTATTTT.

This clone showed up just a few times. The CDR3 coding sequence is TGTGCCAGCAGCCAAGAAGTAGGGGGCGGCTATGGCTACACCTTC. Encoded protein: CASSQEVGGGYGYTF. The V and J genes are TRBV4-2 and TRBJ1-2; 7 bases match TRBD1. There are 15 residues in the CDR3. Trimming at V came to 0 bases and at J to 4 bases, leaving 5 bases not matched to a gene. Germline CDR1 is LGHNA and CDR2 is YNFKEQ.

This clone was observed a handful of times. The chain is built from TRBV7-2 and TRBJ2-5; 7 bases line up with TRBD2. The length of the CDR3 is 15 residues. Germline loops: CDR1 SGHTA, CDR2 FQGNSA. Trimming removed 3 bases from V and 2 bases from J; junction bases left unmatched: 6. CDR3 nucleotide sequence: TGTGCCAGCAGCTTCCCAGCGGGGAAACAAGAGACCCAGTACTTC. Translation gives CASSFPAGKQETQYF. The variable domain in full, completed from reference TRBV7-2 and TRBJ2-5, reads GAGVSQSPSNKVTEKGKDVELRCDPISGHTALYWYRQSLGQGLEFLIYFQGNSAPDKSGLPSDRFSAERTGGSVSTLTIQRTQQEDSAVYLCASSFPAGKQETQYFGPGTRLLVL.

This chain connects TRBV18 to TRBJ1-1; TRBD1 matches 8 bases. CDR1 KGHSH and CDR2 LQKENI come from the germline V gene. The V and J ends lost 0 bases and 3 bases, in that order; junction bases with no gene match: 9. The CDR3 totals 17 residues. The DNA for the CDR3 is TGTGCCAGCTCACCACCGTTTGCCAGGGGGCGGGACACTGAAGCTTTCTTT. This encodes CASSPPFARGRDTEAFF.

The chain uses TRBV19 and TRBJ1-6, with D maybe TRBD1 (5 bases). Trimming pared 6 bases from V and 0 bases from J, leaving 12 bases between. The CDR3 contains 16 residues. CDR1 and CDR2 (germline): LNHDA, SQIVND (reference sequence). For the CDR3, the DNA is TGTGCCAGTAGGCCCCAGGGAAGCTCCTATAATTCACCCCTCCACTTT. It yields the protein CASRPQGSSYNSPLHF.

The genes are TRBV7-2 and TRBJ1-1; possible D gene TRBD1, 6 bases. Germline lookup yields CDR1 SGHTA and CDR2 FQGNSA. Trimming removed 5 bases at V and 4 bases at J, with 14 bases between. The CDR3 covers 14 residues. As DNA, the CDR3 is TGTGCCAGCAGCGCAATGCAGGGGTCCACTGAAGCTTTCTTT. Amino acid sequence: CASSAMQGSTEAFF.

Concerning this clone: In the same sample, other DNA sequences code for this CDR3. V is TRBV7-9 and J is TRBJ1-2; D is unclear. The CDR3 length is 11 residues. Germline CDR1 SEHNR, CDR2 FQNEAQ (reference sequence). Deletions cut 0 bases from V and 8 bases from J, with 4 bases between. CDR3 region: CASSLAGGYTF. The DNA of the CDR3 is TGTGCCAGCAGCTTAGCGGGCGGCTACACCTTC.

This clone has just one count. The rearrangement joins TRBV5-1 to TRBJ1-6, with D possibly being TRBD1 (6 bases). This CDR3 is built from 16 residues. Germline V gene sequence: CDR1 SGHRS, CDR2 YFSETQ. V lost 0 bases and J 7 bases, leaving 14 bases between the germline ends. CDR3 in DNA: TGCGCCAGCAGCTTGGGTCAGGGGAATGGCAATTCACCCCTCCACTTT. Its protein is CASSLGQGNGNSPLHF.

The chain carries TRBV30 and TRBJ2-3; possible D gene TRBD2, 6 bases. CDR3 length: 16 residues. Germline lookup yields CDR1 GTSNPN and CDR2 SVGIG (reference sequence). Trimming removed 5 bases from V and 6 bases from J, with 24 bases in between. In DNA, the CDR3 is TGTGCCTGGGTTGGGGGAGGTGGAAGTTGGGGCGATACGCAGTATTTT. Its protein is CAWVGGGGSWGDTQYF.